The text below deals with one TCR beta chain. Antigen: not known. These data originate in a study of cytomegalovirus exposure and HLA in healthy donors. Study-wide context: An earlier analysis identified 117 million unique TCR beta sequences in 150 million to 200 million T cells.

Primers included in the PCR were 60 Vbeta and 13 Jbeta primers. Repertoires were generated with immunoSEQ multiplex PCR, while TCRdb's copy carries only in-frame clones and drops some. The sample carries some 130,000 clones, around 80% recorded once. Study results and limitations: Rare TCR sequences dominated, though some public TCRs recurred in many donors. In an earlier analysis, about 87% or about 30%: the productive usage of most TCR beta V segments.

This CDR3 has 18 residues. CDR1 and CDR2 (germline): MDHEN, SYDVKM. J gave up 0 bases and V 10 bases, and 13 bases lay outside the gene matches. The sequence came from a male donor in good health and CMV-seropositive. The source material was PBMCs. The rearrangement links TRBV28 to TRBJ2-3, with 13 bases aligning to TRBD2. CDR3: CATTGLAGQSSSTDTQYF. CDR3 DNA: TGTGCCACCACGGGACTAGCGGGACAAAGTTCTAGCACAGATACGCAGTATTTT.